The source of this TCR beta chain is a study of blood T cells in healthy people across ages (dated by TCRdb to about 2015). For the wider study: In model experiments, template switching captured about one uniquely barcoded TCR beta cDNA molecule for every two T cells. Using deep sequencing normalized with unique cDNA molecular identifiers, the study measured how TCR beta repertoire diversity changes with age. Donors were grouped into four age groups: young (average roughly 16 years), middle-aged (about 38), aged (roughly 67) and long-lived (82). To avoid experimental bias, donors of different ages were distributed randomly across sequencing lanes. Using the same blood draw, the study looked at two additional independent replicas of 1 million unique cDNA reads for two donors, one aged 18 to 30 and the other aged 80 or older. Study-wide conclusions, independent of this receptor: The CMV infection status of donors was not known, potentially confounding age-related changes in expanded clonotypes. Because profiling used bulk unsorted PBMCs, naive and antigen-experienced compartments could not be compared conclusively. The long-lived group showed more naive CD4+ T cells, fewer expanded clones and increased TCR diversity than the aged group, suggesting age selection. The percentage of naive T cells measured by flow cytometry correlated strongly with observed TCR beta diversity. Estimates of total diversity based on one million sequenced T cells were considered lower bounds and underestimates. Observed TCR beta diversity per million T cells fell roughly linearly with age, and a significant reduction was already apparent by age around 40.

This clonotype was seen once. Its recognized antigen is unknown. No per-base quality is available; no much larger clone lies one base away. Just one read gives weak support. Libraries were made using 5' RACE. Instrument used: Illumina HiSeq 2500. A second 7 to 11 cycle PCR used a sample-barcoded 5' primer and a J-beta primer mix. A unique molecular identifier was introduced onto each TCR beta cDNA molecule by a template-switch 5' adaptor carrying 12 random nucleotides. At least 3 million CDR3-containing paired-end reads were obtained from each sample. All of the RNA was converted into first-strand cDNA using the Mint cDNA synthesis kit, with a TRBC-specific oligonucleotide serving as the primer. After uracil-DNA glycosylase treatment, a first 18-cycle PCR used universal primers M1SS and BC2_uni_R on all cDNA. The study's processing was this. For normalization, 1 million high-quality reads, each with a distinct molecular identifier, were randomly selected from each sample. Reads with shared molecular identifiers were discarded instead of being binned into consensus sequences. MiTCR, set to a Q25 quality threshold and the strictest error-elimination algorithm, was used for CDR3 identification, clonotype clustering and error correction. A nonparametric unseen species model with Euler transformation was used to estimate lower-bound total TCR beta diversity. The public reads were quality trimmed at Q25 with fastp and then assembled into clones with MiXCR by TCRdb, keeping productive beta chains. Rows are unified per CDR3 protein, each entry keeping the most common DNA and genes. The V and J calls follow TCRdb's processing rather than the paper's. The sample profile shows some 710,000 distinct CDR3 sequences; around 50% of them were found once. The ten largest make up 15% to 20% of the sample.

The 35 to 40 donors, aged roughly 6 to 100 years, were systemically healthy Caucasian individuals from Russia. Each donor gave about 9.2 milliliters of peripheral blood, drawn into EDTA-treated Vacutainer tubes. Ficoll-Paque density-gradient centrifugation was used to isolate PBMCs, with at least 7 million per sample. Trizol reagent was used to extract total RNA from PBMCs, with at least 5.5 micrograms per sample. For every donor, an aliquot of PBMCs went through flow cytometry to measure the percentages of naive CD45RAhigh/CD27high T cells. Between the V and J ends, shortened by 1 base and 5 bases respectively, the junction contains 11 bases. Based on the germline V gene, the CDR1 and CDR2 sequences are SGHDN and FVKESK. The CDR3 runs 14 amino acids, cysteine and phenylalanine included. CDR3 DNA is the only sequence kept; it has 42 bases, read in frame from the first base.

The material sequenced was blood. The TCR comes from a man older than 75 in good health. The sequence is built from TRBV14 and TRBJ2-5; there is no confident call for the D gene. The nucleotide sequence reads as follows: TGTGCCAGCAGCCAAGGGGCTAGATCTGAGACCCAGTACTTC. This gives the protein CASSQGARSETQYF. The full variable domain, completed from the reference TRBV14 and TRBJ2-5 proteins outside the CDR3, reads EAGVTQFPSHSVIEKGQTVTLRCDPISGHDNLYWYRRVMGKEIKFLLHFVKESKQDESGMPNNRFLAERTGGTYSTLKVQPAELEDSGVYFCASSQGARSETQYFGPGTRLLVL.